This T cell receptor (beta chain) is drawn from a study of blood T cell repertoires in COVID-19. Clones were read by immunoSEQ multiplex PCR, and TCRdb kept only the in-frame ones, dropping some. The sample carries 27,000 or so clones, around nine tenths recorded once. This clone was seen a few times. This CDR3 is built from 15 residues. With V trimmed by 2 bases and J by 6 bases, 7 bases remained unmatched. The germline CDR1 and CDR2 sequences are GTSNPN and SVGIG (reference sequence). The sequence was collected from a human donor in a cohort sampled during active COVID-19. Sequencing was carried out using peripheral blood. The chain uses TRBV30 and TRBJ1-6; 7 bases fit TRBD1. The CDR3 here is CAWSLRAGGNSPLHF. In DNA form, the CDR3 reads TGTGCCTGGAGTTTAAGGGCAGGGGGTAATTCACCCCTCCACTTT. Full variable domain (remainder filled in from reference TRBV30 and TRBJ1-6): SQTIHQWPATLVQPVGSPLSLECTVEGTSNPNLYWYRQAAGRGLQLLFYSVGIGQISSEVPQNLSASRPQDRQFILSSKKLLLSDSGFYLCAWSLRAGGNSPLHFGNGTRLTVT.